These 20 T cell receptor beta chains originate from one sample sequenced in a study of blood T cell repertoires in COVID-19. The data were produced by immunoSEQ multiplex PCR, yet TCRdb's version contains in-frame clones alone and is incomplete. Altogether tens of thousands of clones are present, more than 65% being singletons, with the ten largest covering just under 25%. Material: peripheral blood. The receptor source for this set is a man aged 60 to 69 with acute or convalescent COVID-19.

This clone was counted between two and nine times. Written as DNA, the CDR3 is TGTGCCAGCTCCAGAGGGGGCTCTGTAGACATTCAGTACTTC. It translates to CASSRGGSVDIQYF. V is TRBV7-9 and J is TRBJ2-4; 7 bases fit TRBD1. Per the germline V gene, CDR1 is SEHNR and CDR2 is FQNEAQ (reference sequence). This CDR3 region has 14 residues. Unmatched junction bases numbered 12, after V lost 8 bases and J lost 8 bases.

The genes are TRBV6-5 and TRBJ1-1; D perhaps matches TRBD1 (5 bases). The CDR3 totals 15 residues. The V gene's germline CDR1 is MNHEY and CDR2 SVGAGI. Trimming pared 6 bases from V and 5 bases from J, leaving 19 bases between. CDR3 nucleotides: TGTGCCAGCAGCCCCTCGGGGGGGACGAGAACTGAAGCTTTCTTT. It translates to CASSPSGGTRTEAFF.

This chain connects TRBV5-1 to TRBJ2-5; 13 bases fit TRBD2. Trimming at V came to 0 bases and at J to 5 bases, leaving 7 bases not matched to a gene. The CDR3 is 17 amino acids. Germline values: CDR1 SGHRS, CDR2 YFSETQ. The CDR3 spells CASSLALAGGRIETQYF. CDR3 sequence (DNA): TGCGCCAGCAGCTTGGCACTAGCGGGGGGGCGGATCGAGACCCAGTACTTC.

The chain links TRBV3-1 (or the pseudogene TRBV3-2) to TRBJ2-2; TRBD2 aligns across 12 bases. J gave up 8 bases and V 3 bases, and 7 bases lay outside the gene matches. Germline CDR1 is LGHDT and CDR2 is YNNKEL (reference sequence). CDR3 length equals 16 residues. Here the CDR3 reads CASSHSRLAGAGELFF. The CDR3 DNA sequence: TGTGCCAGCAGCCACTCCCGACTAGCGGGGGCAGGGGAGCTGTTTTTT.

As DNA, the CDR3 is TGTGCCAGCTCACGATCAGGGGATGGAAACACCATATATTTT. As protein: CASSRSGDGNTIYF. The chain couples TRBV18 to TRBJ1-3; possible D gene TRBD1, 6 bases. Trimming pared 4 bases from V and 3 bases from J, leaving 10 bases between. The CDR3 is 14 residues long. CDR1 is KGHSH and CDR2 is LQKENI in the germline V gene.

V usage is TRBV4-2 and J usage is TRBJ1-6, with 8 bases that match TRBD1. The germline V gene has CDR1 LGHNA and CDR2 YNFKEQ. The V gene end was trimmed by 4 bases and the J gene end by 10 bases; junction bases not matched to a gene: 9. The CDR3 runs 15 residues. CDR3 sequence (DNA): TGTGCCAGCAGCCCAACACGACAGGGGCCGTCACCCCTCCACTTT. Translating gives CASSPTRQGPSPLHF.

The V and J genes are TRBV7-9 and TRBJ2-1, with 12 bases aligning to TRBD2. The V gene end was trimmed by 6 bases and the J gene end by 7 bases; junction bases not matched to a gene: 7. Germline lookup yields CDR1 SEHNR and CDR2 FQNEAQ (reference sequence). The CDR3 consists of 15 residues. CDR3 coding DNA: TGTGCCAGCAGTCATACTAGCGGGGGGCTGAATGAGCAGTTCTTC. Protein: CASSHTSGGLNEQFF.

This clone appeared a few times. The DNA of the CDR3 is TGTGCCAGCAGCTTAGCCAGGGGAGTGTACCAAGAGACCCAGTACTTC. Its translation: CASSLARGVYQETQYF. J is TRBJ2-5 and V is TRBV7-2; D perhaps matches TRBD1 (6 bases). In germline, CDR1 is SGHTA, CDR2 FQGNSA. Between the trimmed V and J ends, which lost 0 bases and 0 bases, there was a span of 11 bases. This CDR3 has 16 residues. The variable domain in full, completed from reference TRBV7-2 and TRBJ2-5, reads GAGVSQSPSNKVTEKGKDVELRCDPISGHTALYWYRQSLGQGLEFLIYFQGNSAPDKSGLPSDRFSAERTGGSVSTLTIQRTQQEDSAVYLCASSLARGVYQETQYFGPGTRLLVL.

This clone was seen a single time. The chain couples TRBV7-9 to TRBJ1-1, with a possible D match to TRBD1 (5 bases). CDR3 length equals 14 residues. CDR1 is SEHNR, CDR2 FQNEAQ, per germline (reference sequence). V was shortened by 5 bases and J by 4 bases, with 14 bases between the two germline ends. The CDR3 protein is CASSLNQGLTEAFF. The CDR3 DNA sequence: TGTGCCAGCAGCCTAAACCAGGGACTCACTGAAGCTTTCTTT.

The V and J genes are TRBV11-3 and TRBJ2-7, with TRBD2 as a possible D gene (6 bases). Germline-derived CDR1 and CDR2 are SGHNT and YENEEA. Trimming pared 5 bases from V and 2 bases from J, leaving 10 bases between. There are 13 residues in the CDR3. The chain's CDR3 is CASSPGVAYEQYF. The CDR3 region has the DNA TGTGCCAGCAGCCCGGGAGTGGCCTACGAGCAGTACTTC.

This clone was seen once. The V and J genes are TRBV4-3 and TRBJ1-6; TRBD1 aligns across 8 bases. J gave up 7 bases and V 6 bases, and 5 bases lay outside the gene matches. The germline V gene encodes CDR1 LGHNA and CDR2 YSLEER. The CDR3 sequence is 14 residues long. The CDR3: CASRPTGGNSPLHF. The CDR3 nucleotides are TGCGCCAGCAGGCCTACAGGGGGAAATTCACCCCTCCACTTT.

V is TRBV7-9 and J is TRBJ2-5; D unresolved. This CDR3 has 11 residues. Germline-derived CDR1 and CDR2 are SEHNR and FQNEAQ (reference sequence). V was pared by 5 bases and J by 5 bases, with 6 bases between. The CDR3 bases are TGTGCCAGCAGCCCGGGTGAGACCCAGTACTTC. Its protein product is CASSPGETQYF.

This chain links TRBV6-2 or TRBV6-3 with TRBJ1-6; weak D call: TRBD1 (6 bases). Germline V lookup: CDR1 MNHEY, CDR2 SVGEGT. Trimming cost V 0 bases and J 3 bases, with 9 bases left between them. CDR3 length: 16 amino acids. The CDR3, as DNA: TGTGCCAGCAGTTACTCGCAGGGGCGCTATAATTCACCCCTCCACTTT. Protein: CASSYSQGRYNSPLHF.

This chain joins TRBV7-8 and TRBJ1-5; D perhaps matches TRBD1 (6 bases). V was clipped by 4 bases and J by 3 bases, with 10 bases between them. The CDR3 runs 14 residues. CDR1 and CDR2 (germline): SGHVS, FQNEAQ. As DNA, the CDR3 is TGTGCCAGCAGCTATGGACAGACCAATCAGCCCCAGCATTTT. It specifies CASSYGQTNQPQHF.

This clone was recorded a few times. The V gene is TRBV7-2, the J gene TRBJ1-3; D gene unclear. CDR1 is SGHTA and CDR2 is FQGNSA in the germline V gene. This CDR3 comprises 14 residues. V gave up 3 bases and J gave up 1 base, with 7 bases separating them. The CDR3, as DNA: TGTGCCAGCAGCTTCTCTATATCTGGAAACACCATATATTTT. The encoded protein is CASSFSISGNTIYF.

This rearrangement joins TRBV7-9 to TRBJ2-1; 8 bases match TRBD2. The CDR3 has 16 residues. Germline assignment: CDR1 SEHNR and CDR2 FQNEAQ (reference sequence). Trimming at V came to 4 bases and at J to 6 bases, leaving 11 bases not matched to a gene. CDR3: CASSSPLKRGPNEQFF. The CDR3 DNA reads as TGTGCCAGCAGCTCTCCCCTTAAGCGGGGGCCCAATGAGCAGTTCTTC.

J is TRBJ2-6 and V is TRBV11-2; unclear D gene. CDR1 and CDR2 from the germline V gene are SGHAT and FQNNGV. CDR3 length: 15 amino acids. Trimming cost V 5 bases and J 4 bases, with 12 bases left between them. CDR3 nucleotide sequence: TGTGCCAGCAGCCTCGGGTTGCAAGGGGCCAACGTCCTGACTTTC. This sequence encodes CASSLGLQGANVLTF. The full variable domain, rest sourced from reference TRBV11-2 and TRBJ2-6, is EAGVAQSPRYKIIEKRQSVAFWCNPISGHATLYWYQQILGQGPKLLIQFQNNGVVDDSQLPKDRFSAERLKGVDSTLKIQPAKLEDSAVYLCASSLGLQGANVLTFGAGSRLTVL.

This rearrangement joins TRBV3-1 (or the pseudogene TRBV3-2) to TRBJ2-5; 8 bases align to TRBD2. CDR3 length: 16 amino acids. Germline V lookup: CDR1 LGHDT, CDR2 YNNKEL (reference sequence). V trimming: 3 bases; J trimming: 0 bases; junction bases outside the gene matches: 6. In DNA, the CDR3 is TGTGCCAGCAGCCAGGGAGCGGGGGCCAACCAAGAGACCCAGTACTTC. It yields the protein CASSQGAGANQETQYF.

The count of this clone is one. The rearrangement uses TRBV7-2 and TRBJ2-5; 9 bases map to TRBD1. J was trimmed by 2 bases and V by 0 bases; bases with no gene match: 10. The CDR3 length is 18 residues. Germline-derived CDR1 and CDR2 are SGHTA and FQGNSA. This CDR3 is CASSLAPLTGGRQETQYF. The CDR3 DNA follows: TGTGCCAGCAGCTTAGCTCCTCTGACAGGGGGAAGACAAGAGACCCAGTACTTC.

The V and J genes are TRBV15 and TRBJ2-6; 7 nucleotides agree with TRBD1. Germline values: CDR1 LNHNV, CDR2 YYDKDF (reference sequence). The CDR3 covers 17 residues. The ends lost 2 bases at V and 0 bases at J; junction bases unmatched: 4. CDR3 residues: CATSRKDRPSGANVLTF. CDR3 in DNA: TGTGCCACCAGCAGAAAGGACAGGCCCTCTGGGGCCAACGTCCTGACTTTC. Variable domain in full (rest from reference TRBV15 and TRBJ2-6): DAMVIQNPRYQVTQFGKPVTLSCSQTLNHNVMYWYQQKSSQAPKLLFHYYDKDFNNEADTPDNFQSRRPNTSFCFLDIRSPGLGDTAMYLCATSRKDRPSGANVLTFGAGSRLTVL.